This entry is about one T cell receptor beta chain. The source of the sample is a study of CD8+ T cells in alopecia areata. Sample treatment: oral pan-JAK inhibitor, 5-10 mg twice daily. Obtained from alopecia areata patients were lesional scalp punch biopsies along with peripheral blood. The CDR3 length is 15 residues. Trimming left V 0 bases short and J 8 bases short, with 14 bases between. Germline lookup yields CDR1 LGHNA and CDR2 YSLEER. Sequencing relied on a cDNA template that was reverse transcribed from extracted RNA. Method: immunoSEQ multiplex PCR; TCRdb's copy keeps in-frame clones and lacks some. The sample holds approximately 180,000 clones, less than 70% seen once.

The gene calls are TRBV4-3 and TRBJ2-1; D is perhaps TRBD1 (5 bases). This receptor was taken from a human donor with alopecia areata. Sequenced here: CD8+ T cells sorted from blood, sampled at week 24, from a patient treated with tofacitinib. This chain's CDR3 is CASSQDFQGADEQFF. CDR3 DNA sequence: TGCGCCAGCAGCCAAGATTTTCAGGGTGCCGATGAGCAGTTCTTC.